The 13 T cell receptor beta chains below all came from one sample that was sequenced in a study of naive and memory T cell subsets. An equimolar mix of two oligonucleotides served as the beta constant-region primer for TRBC1 and TRBC2. Each CDR3 protein is one row after TCRdb ran MiXCR on the UMI-ligation and nested PCR reads. The sample comprises 84,000 or so distinct CDR3 sequences, roughly 7% of which are singletons, and about 1.6% rests with the top ten. Sequenced: central memory CD4+ T cells from blood. Receptors were obtained from a human donor in good health.

This clonotype has ten or more counts. V gene TRBV29-1 combines with J gene TRBJ2-3; 9 nucleotides agree with TRBD1. CDR1 and CDR2 (germline): SQVTM, ANQGSEA. With 3 bases clipped from V and 6 bases from J, the junction kept 10 bases outside the gene matches. The CDR3 totals 15 residues. The CDR3 loop is CSVDPGQGPGDTQYF. The CDR3 coding sequence is TGCAGCGTTGATCCGGGACAGGGTCCGGGGGATACGCAGTATTTT.

Many counts were recorded for this clonotype. The chain uses TRBV12-3 or TRBV12-4 and TRBJ1-6; 10 bases fit TRBD1. After removal of 4 bases from V and 10 bases from J, the junction contained 7 bases not matched to a gene. This CDR3 spans 15 amino acids. As DNA, the CDR3 is TGTGCCAGCAGTTCCGGGGAGGGACAGGGGTCACCCCTCCACTTT. Translated, it gives CASSSGEGQGSPLHF.

This clonotype appeared many times. CDR3 bases: TGTGCCAGCAGCTTAACCACAGGCCAACCTTATGGGGCCAACGTCCTGACTTTC. It translates to CASSLTTGQPYGANVLTF. The gene calls are TRBV7-2 and TRBJ2-6; perhaps TRBD1 as D (5 bases). The V gene lost 2 bases and the J gene lost 3 bases, with 17 bases spanning the gap. There are 18 residues in the CDR3. Germline V gives CDR1 SGHTA, CDR2 FQGNSA. Drawing the rest from reference TRBV7-2 and TRBJ2-6, the complete variable domain is GAGVSQSPSNKVTEKGKDVELRCDPISGHTALYWYRQSLGQGLEFLIYFQGNSAPDKSGLPSDRFSAERTGGSVSTLTIQRTQQEDSAVYLCASSLTTGQPYGANVLTFGAGSRLTVL.

The chain is built from TRBV6-2 or TRBV6-3 and TRBJ2-5, with TRBD2 as a possible D gene (5 bases). The CDR3 loop spans 13 amino acids. The germline gives CDR1 MNHEY, CDR2 SVGEGT. With 4 bases removed from V and 4 bases from J, the gap between germline ends came to 10 bases. CDR3 DNA: TGTGCCAGCAGTTTACGCCGGGGAGAGACCCAGTACTTC. The encoded protein is CASSLRRGETQYF.

This clonotype has a count of ten or more. V is TRBV7-9 and J is TRBJ1-4; D gene ambiguous. Trimming took 3 bases from V and 4 from J, leaving 6 bases between them. The CDR3 consists of 13 residues. Germline V gene lookup returns CDR1 SEHNR and CDR2 FQNEAQ (reference sequence). For the CDR3, the DNA is TGTGCCAGCAGCTTTGACAATAATGAAAAACTGTTTTTT. Translation gives CASSFDNNEKLFF.

This clonotype was found many times. The chain couples TRBV7-8 to TRBJ1-4; D remains ambiguous. The CDR3 sequence is 14 residues long. V lost 4 bases to trimming and J lost 7 bases, with 13 bases between them. The V gene's germline CDR1 is SGHVS and CDR2 FQNEAQ. The CDR3 coding sequence is TGTGCCAGCAGCTCTACCTGGACTGCTGAAAAACTGTTTTTT. It encodes CASSSTWTAEKLFF.

This clonotype was recorded many times. The chain employs TRBV3-1 and TRBJ1-6, with TRBD1 as a possible D gene (5 bases). The V end was cut by 0 bases, the J end by 10 bases, with 22 bases between. The CDR3 is made up of 18 amino acids. The V gene's germline CDR1 is LGHDT and CDR2 YNNKEL (reference sequence). The CDR3 region has the DNA TGTGCCAGCAGCCAAGACTTAGGGATGGGGGATAAGAGATCACCCCTCCACTTT. Residues: CASSQDLGMGDKRSPLHF.

V is TRBV5-6 and J is TRBJ1-5; D unresolved. In germline, CDR1 is SGHDT, CDR2 YYEEEE. The V end lost 1 base, the J end lost 1 base, and 6 bases lay between the germline ends. CDR3 size: 14 residues. The CDR3 protein is CASSLTASNQPQHF. The CDR3 DNA follows: TGTGCCAGCAGCTTGACCGCCAGCAATCAGCCCCAGCATTTT.

This clonotype was seen ten or more times. This chain uses TRBV29-1 with TRBJ2-7; D not certain. Trimming stripped 6 bases from V and 1 base from J, with 7 bases between. Germline V gene data show CDR1 as SQVTM and CDR2 as ANQGSEA. There are 11 residues in the CDR3. CDR3 in DNA: TGCAGCGTCGGGTTGTCCTACGAGCAGTACTTC. Amino acid sequence: CSVGLSYEQYF.

This clonotype was picked up a small number of times. The CDR3 DNA sequence: TGTGCCAGCAGCGGGGGACTAGCGGAATACACAGATACGCAGTATTTT. This encodes CASSGGLAEYTDTQYF. The chain joins TRBV12-3 or TRBV12-4 to TRBJ2-3, with 11 bases that match TRBD2. The CDR3 runs 16 residues. V dropped 6 bases and J dropped 2; count of bases not matched to a gene: 7.

This chain joins TRBV6-2 or TRBV6-3 and TRBJ1-2; D gene ambiguous. V was cut by 6 bases and J by 2 bases, with 10 bases left in between. Germline V gene lookup returns CDR1 MNHEY and CDR2 SVGEGT. This CDR3 has 13 residues. CDR3 bases: TGTGCCAGCAGCCCCGACTTGAACTATGGCTACACCTTC. This codes for CASSPDLNYGYTF.

This clonotype was seen a handful of times. This chain connects TRBV9 to TRBJ2-3; D might be TRBD2 (7 bases). Looked up from germline, CDR1 is SGDLS and CDR2 is YYNGEE. Trimming left V 4 bases short and J 5 bases short, with 17 bases between. The CDR3 is 15 residues long. CDR3 loop: CASSTRGGPGDTQYF. The CDR3, as DNA: TGTGCCAGCAGCACAAGGGGGGGGCCGGGAGATACGCAGTATTTT.

V usage is TRBV12-3 or TRBV12-4 and J usage is TRBJ2-1, with TRBD1 matching over 11 bases. Unmatched junction bases numbered 10, after V lost 5 bases and J lost 7 bases. This CDR3 has 16 amino acids. DNA of the CDR3: TGTGCCAGCAGTCCCCACGGACAGGGGGCAGGAAATGAGCAGTTCTTC. It yields the protein CASSPHGQGAGNEQFF.